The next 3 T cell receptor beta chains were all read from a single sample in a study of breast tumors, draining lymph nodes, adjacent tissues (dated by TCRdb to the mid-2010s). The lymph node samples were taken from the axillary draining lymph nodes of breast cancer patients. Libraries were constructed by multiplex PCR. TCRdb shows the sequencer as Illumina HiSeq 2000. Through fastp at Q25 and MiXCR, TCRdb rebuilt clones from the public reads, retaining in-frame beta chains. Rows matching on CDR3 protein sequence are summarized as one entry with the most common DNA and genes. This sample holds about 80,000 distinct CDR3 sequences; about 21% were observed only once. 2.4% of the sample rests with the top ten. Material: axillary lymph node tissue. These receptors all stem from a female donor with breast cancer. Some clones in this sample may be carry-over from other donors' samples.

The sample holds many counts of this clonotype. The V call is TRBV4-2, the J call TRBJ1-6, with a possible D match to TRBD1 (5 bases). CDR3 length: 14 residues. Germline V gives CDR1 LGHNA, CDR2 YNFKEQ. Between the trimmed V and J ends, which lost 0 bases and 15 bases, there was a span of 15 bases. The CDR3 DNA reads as TGTGCCAGCAGCCAAGAGAGAAGGGTCAGGGTCCTCCACTTT. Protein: CASSQERRVRVLHF.

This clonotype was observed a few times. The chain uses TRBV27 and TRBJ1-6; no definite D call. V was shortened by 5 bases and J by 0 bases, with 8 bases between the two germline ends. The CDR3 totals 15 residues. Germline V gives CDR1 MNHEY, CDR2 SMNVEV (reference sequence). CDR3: CASSPQSSYNSPLHF. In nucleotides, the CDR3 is TGTGCCAGCAGTCCTCAGAGCTCCTATAATTCACCCCTCCACTTT.

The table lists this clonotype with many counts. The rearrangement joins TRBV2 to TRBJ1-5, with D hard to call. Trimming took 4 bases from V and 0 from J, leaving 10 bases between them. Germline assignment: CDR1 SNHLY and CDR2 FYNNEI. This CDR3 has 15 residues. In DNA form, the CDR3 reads TGTGCCAGCAGTGTATTGGGAAATAGCAATCAGCCCCAGCATTTT. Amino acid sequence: CASSVLGNSNQPQHF. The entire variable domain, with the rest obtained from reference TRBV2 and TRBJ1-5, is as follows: EPEVTQTPSHQVTQMGQEVILRCVPISNHLYFYWYRQILGQKVEFLVSFYNNEISEKSEIFDDQFSVERPDGSNFTLKIRSTKLEDSAMYFCASSVLGNSNQPQHFGDGTRLSIL.